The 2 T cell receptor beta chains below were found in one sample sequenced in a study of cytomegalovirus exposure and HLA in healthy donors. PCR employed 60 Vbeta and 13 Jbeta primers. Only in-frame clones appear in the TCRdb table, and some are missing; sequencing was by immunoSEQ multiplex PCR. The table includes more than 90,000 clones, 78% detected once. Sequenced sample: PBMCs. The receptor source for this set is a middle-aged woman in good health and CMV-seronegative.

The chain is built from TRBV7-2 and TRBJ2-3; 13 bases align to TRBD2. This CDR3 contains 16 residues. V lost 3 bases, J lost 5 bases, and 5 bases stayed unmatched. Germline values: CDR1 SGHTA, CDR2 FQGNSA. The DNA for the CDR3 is TGTGCCAGCAGCTTCGGGACTAGCGGGACGGGAGATACGCAGTATTTT. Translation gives CASSFGTSGTGDTQYF.

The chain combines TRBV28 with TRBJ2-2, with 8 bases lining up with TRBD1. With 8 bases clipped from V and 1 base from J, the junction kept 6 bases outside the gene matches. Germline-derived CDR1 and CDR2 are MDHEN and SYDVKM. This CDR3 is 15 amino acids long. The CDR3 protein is CASVSTGVNTGELFF. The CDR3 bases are TGTGCCAGCGTCTCGACAGGGGTGAACACCGGGGAGCTGTTTTTT.